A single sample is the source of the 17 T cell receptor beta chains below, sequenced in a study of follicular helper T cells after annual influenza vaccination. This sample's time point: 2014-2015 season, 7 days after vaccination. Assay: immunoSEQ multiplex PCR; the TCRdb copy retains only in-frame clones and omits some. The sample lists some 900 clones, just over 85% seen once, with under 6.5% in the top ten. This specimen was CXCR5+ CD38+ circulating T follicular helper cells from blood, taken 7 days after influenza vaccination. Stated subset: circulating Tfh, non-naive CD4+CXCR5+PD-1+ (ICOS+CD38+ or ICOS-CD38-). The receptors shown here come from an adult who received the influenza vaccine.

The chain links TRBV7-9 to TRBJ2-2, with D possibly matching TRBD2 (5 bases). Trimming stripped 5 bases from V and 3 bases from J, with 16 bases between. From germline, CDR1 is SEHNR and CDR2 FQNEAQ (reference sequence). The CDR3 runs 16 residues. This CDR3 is CASSPGIFVDTGELFF. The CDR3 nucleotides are TGTGCCAGCAGCCCGGGGATCTTTGTAGACACCGGGGAGCTGTTTTTT.

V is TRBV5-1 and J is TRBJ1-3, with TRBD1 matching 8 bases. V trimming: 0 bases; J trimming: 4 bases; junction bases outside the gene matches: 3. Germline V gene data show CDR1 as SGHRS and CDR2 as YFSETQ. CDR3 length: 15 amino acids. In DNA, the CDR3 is TGCGCCAGCAGCTTGGACGGACAGGGCGGAAACACCATATATTTT. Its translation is CASSLDGQGGNTIYF.

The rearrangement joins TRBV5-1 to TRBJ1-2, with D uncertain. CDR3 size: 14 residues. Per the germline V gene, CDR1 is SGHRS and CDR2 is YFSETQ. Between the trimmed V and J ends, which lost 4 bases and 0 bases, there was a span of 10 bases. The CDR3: CASSPGIANYGYTF. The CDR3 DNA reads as TGCGCCAGCAGCCCGGGGATCGCTAACTATGGCTACACCTTC.

DNA of the CDR3: TGTGCCAGCTCATCCCTCGGGAATCCCAATGAGCAGTTCTTC. It encodes CASSSLGNPNEQFF. This sequence joins TRBV18 and TRBJ2-1; D possibly corresponds to TRBD2 (5 bases). The CDR3 has 14 amino acids. Per germline, CDR1 KGHSH and CDR2 LQKENI. V was clipped by 5 bases and J by 6 bases, with 14 bases between them.

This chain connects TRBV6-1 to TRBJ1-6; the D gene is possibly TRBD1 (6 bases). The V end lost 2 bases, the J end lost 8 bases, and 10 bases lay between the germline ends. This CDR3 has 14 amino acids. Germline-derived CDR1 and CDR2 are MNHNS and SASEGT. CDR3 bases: TGTGCCAGCAGTGAACAGGGGATGGATTCACCCCTCCACTTT. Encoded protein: CASSEQGMDSPLHF.

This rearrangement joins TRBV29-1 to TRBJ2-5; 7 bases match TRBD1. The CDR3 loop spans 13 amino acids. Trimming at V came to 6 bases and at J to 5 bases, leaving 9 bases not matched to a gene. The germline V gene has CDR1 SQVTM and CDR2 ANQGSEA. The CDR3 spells CSVVTGVAETQYF. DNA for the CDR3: TGCAGCGTCGTTACAGGGGTTGCGGAGACCCAGTACTTC.

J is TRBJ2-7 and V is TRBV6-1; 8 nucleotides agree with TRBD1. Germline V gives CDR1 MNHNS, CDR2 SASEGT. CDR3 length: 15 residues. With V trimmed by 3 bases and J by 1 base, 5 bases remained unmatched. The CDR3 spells CASSEQTGASYEQYF. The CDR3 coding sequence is TGTGCCAGCAGTGAGCAGACAGGGGCTTCCTACGAGCAGTACTTC.

In DNA form, the CDR3 reads TGTGCCTGGAGTGCAAAGAAGGGAGTCCATGGCTACACCTTC. It is translated as CAWSAKKGVHGYTF. The chain carries TRBV30 and TRBJ1-2; no clear D gene. Germline CDR1 reads GTSNPN; CDR2 reads SVGIG (reference sequence). The V end was cut by 1 base, the J end by 6 bases, with 15 bases between. The CDR3 totals 14 residues.

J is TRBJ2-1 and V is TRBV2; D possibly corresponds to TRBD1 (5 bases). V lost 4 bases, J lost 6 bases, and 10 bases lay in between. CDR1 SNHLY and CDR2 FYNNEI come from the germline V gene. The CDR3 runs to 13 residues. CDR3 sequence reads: CASSVETANEQFF. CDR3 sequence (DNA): TGTGCCAGCAGTGTCGAGACAGCCAATGAGCAGTTCTTC.

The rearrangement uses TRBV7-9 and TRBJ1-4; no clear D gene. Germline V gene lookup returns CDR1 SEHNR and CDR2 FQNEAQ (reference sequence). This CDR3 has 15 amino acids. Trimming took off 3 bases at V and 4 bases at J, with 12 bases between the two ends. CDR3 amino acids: CASSFYGRNNEKLFF. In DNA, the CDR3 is TGTGCCAGCAGCTTCTACGGGAGAAATAATGAAAAACTGTTTTTT.

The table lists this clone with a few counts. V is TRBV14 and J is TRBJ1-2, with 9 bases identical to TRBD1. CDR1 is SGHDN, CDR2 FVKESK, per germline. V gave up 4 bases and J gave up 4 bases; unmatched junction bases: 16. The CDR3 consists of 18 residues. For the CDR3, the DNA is TGTGCCAGCAGCCGAAACGCCCCTAACAGGGGGCTACCCTATGGCTACACCTTC. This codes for CASSRNAPNRGLPYGYTF.

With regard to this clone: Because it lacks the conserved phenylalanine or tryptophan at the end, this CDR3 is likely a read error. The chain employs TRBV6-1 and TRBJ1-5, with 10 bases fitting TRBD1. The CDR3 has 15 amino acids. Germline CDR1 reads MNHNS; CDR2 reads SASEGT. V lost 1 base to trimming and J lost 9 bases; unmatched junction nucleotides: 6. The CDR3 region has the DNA TGTGCCAGCAGTGAAGGGGGGACAGGGGTTCGGCCCCAGCATCTT. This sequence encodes CASSEGGTGVRPQHL.

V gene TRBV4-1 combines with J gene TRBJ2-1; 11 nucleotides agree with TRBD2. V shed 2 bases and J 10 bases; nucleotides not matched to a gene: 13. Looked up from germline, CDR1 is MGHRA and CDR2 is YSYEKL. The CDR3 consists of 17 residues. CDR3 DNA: TGCGCCAGCAGCCAACATAGCGGGAGGGCTGCAAGGGGGGAGCAGTTCTTC. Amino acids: CASSQHSGRAARGEQFF.

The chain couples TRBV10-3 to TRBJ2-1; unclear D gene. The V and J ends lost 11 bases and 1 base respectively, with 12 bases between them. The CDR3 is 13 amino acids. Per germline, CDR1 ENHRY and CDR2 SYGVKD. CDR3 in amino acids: CASREPSYNEQFF. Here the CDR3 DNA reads TGTGCCTCACGAGAGCCTTCCTACAATGAGCAGTTCTTC.

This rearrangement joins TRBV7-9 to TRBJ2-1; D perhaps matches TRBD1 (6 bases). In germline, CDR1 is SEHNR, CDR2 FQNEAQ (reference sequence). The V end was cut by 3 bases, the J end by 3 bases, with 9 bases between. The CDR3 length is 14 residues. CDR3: CASSLRGIYNEQFF. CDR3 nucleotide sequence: TGTGCCAGCAGCTTGAGGGGGATCTACAATGAGCAGTTCTTC. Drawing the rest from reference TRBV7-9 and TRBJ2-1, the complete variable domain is DTGVSQNPRHKITKRGQNVTFRCDPISEHNRLYWYRQTLGQGPEFLTYFQNEAQLEKSRLLSDRFSAERPKGSFSTLEIQRTEQGDSAMYLCASSLRGIYNEQFFGPGTRLTVL.

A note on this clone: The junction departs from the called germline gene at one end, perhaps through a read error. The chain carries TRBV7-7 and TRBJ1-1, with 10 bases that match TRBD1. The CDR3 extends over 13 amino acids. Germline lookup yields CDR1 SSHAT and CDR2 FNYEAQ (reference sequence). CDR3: CASSLDRGTEAFF. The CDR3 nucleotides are TGTGCTAGCAGCCTGGACAGGGGGACTGAAGCTTTCTTT. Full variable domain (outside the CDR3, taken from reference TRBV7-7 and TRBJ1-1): GAGVSQSPRYKVTKRGQDVTLRCDPISSHATLYWYQQALGQGPEFLTYFNYEAQPDKSGLPSDRFSAERPEGSISTLTIQRTEQRDSAMYRCASSLDRGTEAFFGQGTRLTVV.

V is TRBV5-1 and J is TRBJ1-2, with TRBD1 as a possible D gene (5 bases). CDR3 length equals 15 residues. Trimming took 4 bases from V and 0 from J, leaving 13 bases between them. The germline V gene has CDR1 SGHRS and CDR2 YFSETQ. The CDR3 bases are TGCGCCAGCAGCCCGGAGGGGTCGTCTAACTATGGCTACACCTTC. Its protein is CASSPEGSSNYGYTF.